This T cell receptor (beta chain) was sequenced for a study of CD8+CD57+ T cells in acquired aplastic anemia. Study overall: Across the sorted CD4+ and CD8+ cells, DNA amounts averaged about 3 ug.

By flow cytometry, patients selected for sequencing had shown an expansion of CD8+CD57+ cells. Genomic DNA provided the template from which TCR beta VDJ and CDR3 profiles were obtained. Each CDR3 protein gets one entry after TCRdb re-called the reads with MiXCR. This table has 200,000 to 250,000 distinct CDR3 sequences, 65% appearing once. This clonotype showed up many times. The V gene's germline CDR1 is SQVTM and CDR2 ANQGSEA. V shed 0 bases, J shed 5 bases, and the junction held 5 bases outside the gene matches. CDR3 length equals 14 residues. The sequenced material came from sorted CD4+, CD8+, or CD8+CD57+ T cells (not recorded which) from PBMCs. The TCR originated in a human donor with aplastic anemia. The chain is built from TRBV29-1 and TRBJ1-2, with TRBD1 matching over 8 bases. CDR3 sequence reads: CSVEEPGGFYGYTF. The CDR3 DNA reads as TGCAGCGTTGAAGAGCCAGGGGGCTTTTATGGCTACACCTTC. The full variable domain, completed using reference TRBV29-1 and TRBJ1-2, is SAVISQKPSRDICQRGTSLTIQCQVDSQVTMMFWYRQQPGQSLTLIATANQGSEATYESGFVIDKFPISRPNLTFSTLTVSNMSPEDSSIYLCSVEEPGGFYGYTFGSGTRLTVV.